These 27 T cell receptor beta chains share one sample of origin, sequenced in a study of blood T cell repertoires in COVID-19. Clones were sequenced by immunoSEQ multiplex PCR, and TCRdb holds only the in-frame ones, with some missing. The sample lists over 250,000 clones, around 82% occurring once. Input material: peripheral blood. The receptors were gathered from a woman aged 45-65 years who had recovered from COVID-19.

This clone came up once. The V call is TRBV7-3, the J call TRBJ1-3; 9 nucleotides align to TRBD1. Germline V gives CDR1 SGHTA, CDR2 FQGTGA. CDR3 length equals 15 residues. The trim removed 5 bases at V and 2 bases at J, leaving 4 bases unmatched. The CDR3 bases are TGTGCCAGCAGCGCAAGACAGGGGGCTGGAAACACCATATATTTT. This codes for CASSARQGAGNTIYF.

The chain is built from TRBV19 and TRBJ2-1; TRBD1 is a possible D gene (6 bases). With 3 bases removed from V and 4 bases from J, the gap between germline ends came to 13 bases. Germline V gene sequence: CDR1 LNHDA, CDR2 SQIVND (reference sequence). This CDR3 has 15 amino acids. The CDR3 nucleotides read TGTGCCAGTAGTATTTCGCAGGGGTATTACAATGAGCAGTTCTTC. This gives the protein CASSISQGYYNEQFF.

This clone was counted only a few times. This chain connects TRBV27 to TRBJ1-4; TRBD1 aligns across 11 bases. The CDR3 is made up of 15 amino acids. V lost 5 bases and J lost 7; bases outside the gene matches: 6. Germline V CDR1 and CDR2: MNHEY, SMNVEV (reference sequence). The CDR3 loop reads CASSLWGTGGEKLFF. CDR3 nucleotide sequence: TGTGCCAGCAGTCTTTGGGGGACAGGGGGTGAAAAACTGTTTTTT.

This clone was seen just once. The chain couples TRBV18 to TRBJ1-5; 7 bases map to TRBD1. Per the germline V gene, CDR1 is KGHSH and CDR2 is LQKENI. Trimming removed 4 bases from V and 0 bases from J; junction bases left unmatched: 3. This CDR3 is 15 amino acids long. In DNA form, the CDR3 reads TGTGCCAGCTCACGGCGGGACAGTAGCAATCAGCCCCAGCATTTT. It yields the protein CASSRRDSSNQPQHF.

The rearrangement uses TRBV5-6 and TRBJ2-7; TRBD2 is a possible D gene (5 bases). Germline CDR1 is SGHDT and CDR2 is YYEEEE. The CDR3 spans 15 residues. Deletions cut 1 base from V and 6 bases from J, with 17 bases between. The chain's CDR3 is CASSLLFLEGGEQYF. The CDR3 DNA sequence: TGTGCCAGCAGCTTGCTCTTCTTAGAGGGTGGCGAGCAGTACTTC.

The V and J genes are TRBV10-3 and TRBJ2-5, with 9 bases lining up with TRBD1. The J segment lost 4 bases and the V segment lost 6 bases, leaving 0 bases of the junction unmatched. The germline CDR1 and CDR2 sequences are ENHRY and SYGVKD. The CDR3 runs to 12 residues. CDR3 bases: TGTGCCATCAGGGGACAGGGAGAGACCCAGTACTTC. Its protein product is CAIRGQGETQYF.

This clone was recorded only once. This rearrangement joins TRBV7-8 to TRBJ1-2; D may be TRBD1 (6 bases). This CDR3 has 15 residues. Trimming took off 5 bases at V and 8 bases at J, with 21 bases between the two ends. Germline V lookup: CDR1 SGHVS, CDR2 FQNEAQ. The CDR3 protein is CASSEGTFQGGGYTF. The CDR3 DNA sequence: TGTGCCAGCAGCGAAGGGACCTTCCAAGGGGGAGGCTACACCTTC.

The rearrangement links TRBV12-3 or TRBV12-4 to TRBJ2-3; TRBD2 is a possible D gene (6 bases). Between the trimmed V and J ends, which lost 6 bases and 7 bases, there was a span of 11 bases. The CDR3 has 12 amino acids. CDR3 coding DNA: TGTGCCAGCAGGGGCGCGGGGTATACGCAGTATTTT. Its translation is CASRGAGYTQYF.

The chain combines TRBV19 with TRBJ1-1; D call uncertain. The CDR3 is 13 amino acids. The V gene lost 6 bases and the J gene lost 4 bases, with 12 bases spanning the gap. Germline V gives CDR1 LNHDA, CDR2 SQIVND (reference sequence). The CDR3 nucleotides read TGTGCCAGTAGAGCCCGGTTTTTCACTGAAGCTTTCTTT. Encoded protein: CASRARFFTEAFF.

The table lists this clone with a count of one. V gene TRBV5-1 combines with J gene TRBJ2-5; 9 bases match TRBD1. V lost 0 bases to trimming and J lost 2 bases; unmatched junction nucleotides: 8. The CDR3 extends over 17 amino acids. The V gene's germline CDR1 is SGHRS and CDR2 YFSETQ. The CDR3 DNA reads TGCGCCAGCAGCTTGGGCTTAACAGGGGGCCTTCAAGAGACCCAGTACTTC. Its protein product is CASSLGLTGGLQETQYF.

V gene TRBV27 combines with J gene TRBJ1-2; D gene unclear. This CDR3 is 14 amino acids long. Trimming took 0 bases from V and 8 from J, leaving 13 bases between them. Germline V gene sequence: CDR1 MNHEY, CDR2 SMNVEV (reference sequence). DNA for the CDR3: TGTGCCAGCAGTTTATCGATGACAAAGATGGGCTACACCTTC. Amino acids: CASSLSMTKMGYTF.

Only one count was recorded for this clone. The rearrangement links TRBV30 to TRBJ2-7; possible D gene TRBD2, 5 bases. Germline loops: CDR1 GTSNPN, CDR2 SVGIG (reference sequence). The V end was cut by 0 bases, the J end by 7 bases, with 34 bases between. There are 20 residues in the CDR3. In DNA form, the CDR3 reads TGTGCCTGGAGTGTACTGGAGAACAGCAACGCCCGGACTGGCTGGGGTGAGCAGTACTTC. Translation: CAWSVLENSNARTGWGEQYF.

The rearrangement uses TRBV4-3 and TRBJ1-3; tentative D call: TRBD1 (6 bases). Trimming shortened V by 0 bases and J by 1 base, and 19 bases separated the two germline ends. The CDR3 runs 19 residues. Germline CDR1 is LGHNA and CDR2 is YSLEER. The CDR3 nucleotides read TGCGCCAGCAGCCAAGAGGGTGGGGGCAGGGGATTTTCTGGAAACACCATATATTTT. It codes for CASSQEGGGRGFSGNTIYF.

Here the CDR3 DNA reads TGTGCCAGCAGGGTCGACCGGGATCTCCCAGATACGCAGTATTTT. It specifies CASRVDRDLPDTQYF. This chain joins TRBV2 and TRBJ2-3; D is perhaps TRBD2 (5 bases). The CDR3 runs to 15 residues. The germline V and J ends were trimmed by 6 bases and 4 bases, with 17 bases remaining between them. Germline V lookup: CDR1 SNHLY, CDR2 FYNNEI.

The chain's CDR3 is CATTDRPSNYGYTF. CDR3 nucleotides: TGTGCCACCACGGACAGACCCTCTAACTATGGCTACACCTTC. The genes are TRBV7-2 and TRBJ1-2; D possibly corresponds to TRBD1 (6 bases). V shed 10 bases and J shed 0 bases, with 15 bases lying between them. The CDR3 has 14 residues. The germline CDR1 and CDR2 sequences are SGHTA and FQGNSA. The full variable domain, with the rest looked up from reference TRBV7-2 and TRBJ1-2, is GAGVSQSPSNKVTEKGKDVELRCDPISGHTALYWYRQSLGQGLEFLIYFQGNSAPDKSGLPSDRFSAERTGGSVSTLTIQRTQQEDSAVYLCATTDRPSNYGYTFGSGTRLTVV.

The chain uses TRBV5-8 and TRBJ2-2; D perhaps matches TRBD2 (6 bases). Germline assignment: CDR1 SGHTS and CDR2 YDEGEE. This CDR3 comprises 14 residues. V dropped 4 bases and J dropped 7 bases, with 14 bases sitting between them. The CDR3 region has the DNA TGTGCCAGCAGCCTAGGAGGGGTGATCGGGGAGCTGTTTTTT. It translates to CASSLGGVIGELFF.

The CDR3 DNA follows: TGCGCCAGCAGCTTGGGCGGGAGGGCGTCCGGGGAGCTGTTTTTT. It encodes CASSLGGRASGELFF. The V and J genes are TRBV5-1 and TRBJ2-2; 9 nucleotides agree with TRBD2. The J segment lost 6 bases and the V segment lost 0 bases, leaving 3 bases of the junction unmatched. Germline CDR1 reads SGHRS; CDR2 reads YFSETQ. The CDR3 has 15 amino acids. The full variable domain, in which reference TRBV5-1 and TRBJ2-2 provide the parts outside the CDR3, is KAGVTQTPRYLIKTRGQQVTLSCSPISGHRSVSWYQQTPGQGLQFLFEYFSETQRNKGNFPGRFSGRQFSNSRSEMNVSTLELGDSALYLCASSLGGRASGELFFGEGSRLTVL.

This rearrangement joins TRBV12-3 or TRBV12-4 to TRBJ2-7; the D gene is possibly TRBD1 (5 bases). The CDR3 contains 12 residues. The CDR3 is CLGWGPLYEQYF. The CDR3 DNA sequence: TGTCTGGGGTGGGGCCCACTCTACGAGCAGTACTTC.

V gene TRBV5-1 combines with J gene TRBJ2-1; the match to TRBD2 covers 9 bases. The trim removed 7 bases at V and 2 bases at J, leaving 4 bases unmatched. CDR1 SGHRS and CDR2 YFSETQ come from the germline V gene. The CDR3 sequence is 14 residues long. In DNA, the CDR3 is TGCGCCAGCCAAGCGGGGGGCCCCTACAATGAGCAGTTCTTC. Translated: CASQAGGPYNEQFF.

The genes are TRBV12-3 or TRBV12-4 and TRBJ2-1; D remains unclear. The CDR3 runs 13 residues. V was cut by 5 bases and J by 2 bases, with 7 bases left in between. The CDR3 protein is CASSSLPYNEQFF. CDR3 nucleotides: TGTGCCAGCAGTAGCCTTCCCTACAATGAGCAGTTCTTC.

The V gene is TRBV9, the J gene TRBJ1-3, with no clear D. V lost 2 bases, J lost 0 bases, and 6 bases lay in between. CDR3 size: 14 residues. The germline gives CDR1 SGDLS, CDR2 YYNGEE. The CDR3 loop reads CASSVDSSGNTIYF. CDR3 nucleotides: TGTGCCAGCAGCGTCGACTCCTCTGGAAACACCATATATTTT.

The chain is built from TRBV19 and TRBJ1-3; no clear D. Germline V gives CDR1 LNHDA, CDR2 SQIVND (reference sequence). The V end was cut by 5 bases, the J end by 0 bases, with 23 bases between. The CDR3 covers 19 residues. CDR3 loop: CASSSTETISFYSGNTIYF. Here the CDR3 DNA reads TGTGCCAGTAGTTCGACCGAGACAATATCTTTTTACTCTGGAAACACCATATATTTT.

The chain uses TRBV5-1 and TRBJ2-7; 10 nucleotides match TRBD1. CDR1 is SGHRS, CDR2 YFSETQ, per germline. Trimming removed 4 bases from V and 3 bases from J; junction bases left unmatched: 7. CDR3 length equals 15 residues. CDR3 loop: CASSQDRGWNYEQYF. CDR3 sequence (DNA): TGCGCCAGCAGCCAGGACAGGGGGTGGAACTACGAGCAGTACTTC.

The CDR3 loop reads CASSPTPRTEAFF. CDR3 in DNA: TGTGCCAGCTCACCTACTCCGAGGACTGAAGCTTTCTTT. The V gene is TRBV18, the J gene TRBJ1-1; D uncertain. The CDR3 runs 13 residues. Germline CDR1 and CDR2: KGHSH and LQKENI. V was cut by 3 bases and J by 5 bases, with 10 bases left in between.

CDR3 region: CASSESTRGNYGYTF. Written as DNA, the CDR3 is TGCGCCAGCAGTGAGTCGACCAGGGGCAACTATGGCTACACCTTC. The rearrangement uses TRBV10-1 and TRBJ1-2; maybe TRBD1 (6 bases). CDR1 is WNHNN, CDR2 SYGVQD, per germline (reference sequence). The CDR3 is 15 amino acids. V was cut by 0 bases and J by 2 bases, with 10 bases left in between.

This chain uses TRBV25-1 with TRBJ1-2; TRBD1 is a possible D gene (6 bases). Germline V gene lookup returns CDR1 MGHDK and CDR2 SYGVNS. Trimming stripped 1 base from V and 4 bases from J, with 7 bases between. The CDR3 covers 13 residues. This chain's CDR3 is CASSEWTAYGYTF. The CDR3 bases are TGTGCCAGCAGTGAATGGACAGCCTATGGCTACACCTTC.

The chain links TRBV5-1 to TRBJ2-5, with 8 positions matching TRBD1. Germline lookup yields CDR1 SGHRS and CDR2 YFSETQ. The CDR3 extends over 19 amino acids. Trimming cost V 2 bases and J 4 bases; bases outside gene matches: 19. The CDR3 reads CASSFWEAGGPLVGETQYF. Written as DNA, the CDR3 is TGCGCCAGCAGCTTCTGGGAGGCAGGGGGCCCCCTCGTAGGAGAGACCCAGTACTTC.